This record looks at one TCR beta chain sequence and its context. This entry is derived from a study of T cells in tuberculosis. Study-wide context: The T cells targeted glucose monomycolate, a mycobacterial lipid, via CD1B.

Sorting used thawed, overnight-rested PBMC stained with anti-CD3, a viability dye and GMM-loaded CD1B tetramer. C32 glucose monomycolate from Rhodococcus equi was loaded onto the CD1B tetramers. Tetramer-negative cells, 90,000 to 100,000 per donor, were also sorted. This table comes from immunoSEQ multiplex PCR, and its TCRdb copy is limited to in-frame clones, with some not included. The repertoire consists of some 90,000 clones, with about nine tenths occurring once and the leading ten covering 1.9%. Per germline, CDR1 SGHTA and CDR2 FQGNSA. V shed 1 base, J shed 3 bases, and the junction held 2 bases outside the gene matches. This CDR3 spans 16 amino acids. Study outcomes and limitations: Low-affinity CD1B-GMM tetramer-binding T cells may have been missed.

This receptor was obtained from an adult woman with latent tuberculosis. V is TRBV7-2 and J is TRBJ2-2; 10 nucleotides line up with TRBD2. Sequenced: CD1b-GMM tetramer-negative cells sorted from PBMCs. The CDR3 region has the DNA TGTGCCAGCAGCTTAGTTGGGACTAGCGACACCGGGGAGCTGTTTTTT. It translates to CASSLVGTSDTGELFF.